Each of the 9 T cell receptor beta chains below was sequenced from the same sample in a study of shared clonotypes between healthy human individuals. The repertoire was sequenced with immunoSEQ multiplex PCR; TCRdb's copy has only in-frame clones and lacks some. This sample carries under 1,100,000 clones, 65% to 80% of them seen once, and the ten largest clones take around 1.5%. Source material: memory CD4+ T cells sorted from blood. Subset in this sample: CD45RA-negative fraction. The receptors were sampled from a man aged 18-30 years in good health.

This sequence joins TRBV9 and TRBJ2-1, with 13 nucleotides matching TRBD2. CDR3 length: 15 amino acids. CDR1 SGDLS and CDR2 YYNGEE come from the germline V gene. V gave up 0 bases and J gave up 6 bases; unmatched junction bases: 0. Written as DNA, the CDR3 is TGTGCCAGCAGCGTAGGGACTAGCGGGAGCAATGAGCAGTTCTTC. Its protein product is CASSVGTSGSNEQFF. Looking up the rest from reference TRBV9 and TRBJ2-1 gives the full variable domain: DSGVTQTPKHLITATGQRVTLRCSPRSGDLSVYWYQQSLDQGLQFLIQYYNGEERAKGNILERFSAQQFPDLHSELNLSSLELGDSALYFCASSVGTSGSNEQFFGPGTRLTVL.

V is TRBV7-8 and J is TRBJ1-5, with D perhaps TRBD1 (6 bases). Germline assignment: CDR1 SGHVS and CDR2 FQNEAQ. The length of the CDR3 is 16 residues. The V end lost 5 bases, the J end lost 2 bases, and 16 bases lay between the germline ends. Here the CDR3 reads CASSPPGGLGNQPQHF. The DNA for the CDR3 is TGTGCCAGCAGCCCGCCCGGGGGCTTGGGCAATCAGCCCCAGCATTTT. Together with reference TRBV7-8 and TRBJ1-5, the CDR3 gives the full variable domain: GAGVSQSPRYKVAKRGQDVALRCDPISGHVSLFWYQQALGQGPEFLTYFQNEAQLDKSGLPSDRFFAERPEGSVSTLKIQRTQQEDSAVYLCASSPPGGLGNQPQHFGDGTRLSIL.

A few counts support this clone. The V gene is TRBV28, the J gene TRBJ1-5, with 7 bases that match TRBD1. This CDR3 is built from 15 residues. The germline CDR1 and CDR2 sequences are MDHEN and SYDVKM. V trimming: 6 bases; J trimming: 2 bases; junction bases outside the gene matches: 7. The CDR3 nucleotides read TGTGCCAGCAGACCAACAGGGGCCGGCAATCAGCCCCAGCATTTT. Protein: CASRPTGAGNQPQHF.

The V gene is TRBV7-9, the J gene TRBJ1-4, with no clear D. Germline V gene sequence: CDR1 SEHNR, CDR2 FQNEAQ (reference sequence). Deletions cut 1 base from V and 10 bases from J, with 13 bases between. The CDR3 contains 14 residues. The CDR3 DNA follows: TGTGCCAGCAGCTTAGAAGAGTCGGTGGGAAAACTGTTTTTT. Translating it yields CASSLEESVGKLFF.

This chain links TRBV27 with TRBJ2-2; no clear D. With 2 bases removed from V and 8 bases from J, the gap between germline ends came to 0 bases. This CDR3 is built from 10 residues. CDR1 and CDR2 from the germline V gene are MNHEY and SMNVEV (reference sequence). CDR3 amino acids: CASSLGELFF. Written as DNA, the CDR3 is TGTGCCAGCAGTTTAGGGGAGCTGTTTTTT.

V usage is TRBV30 and J usage is TRBJ2-5, with 7 bases fitting TRBD2. The CDR3 is made up of 13 amino acids. The germline gives CDR1 GTSNPN, CDR2 SVGIG (reference sequence). The trim removed 1 base at V and 7 bases at J, leaving 6 bases unmatched. The CDR3 sequence: CAWSAAGRGTQYF. CDR3 DNA sequence: TGTGCCTGGAGTGCAGCGGGGCGGGGGACCCAGTACTTC.

This clone was seen just once. The gene calls are TRBV19 and TRBJ1-2; the match to TRBD1 covers 9 bases. Losses at the gene ends were 4 bases for V and 6 bases for J; bases not matched to a gene: 9. Germline assignment: CDR1 LNHDA and CDR2 SQIVND (reference sequence). The length of the CDR3 is 15 residues. For the CDR3, the DNA is TGTGCCAGTAGTACCGGGACAGGGAAGGAGAATGGCTACACCTTC. It is translated as CASSTGTGKENGYTF. Looking up the rest from reference TRBV19 and TRBJ1-2 gives the full variable domain: DGGITQSPKYLFRKEGQNVTLSCEQNLNHDAMYWYRQDPGQGLRLIYYSQIVNDFQKGDIAEGYSVSREKKESFPLTVTSAQKNPTAFYLCASSTGTGKENGYTFGSGTRLTVV.

The V and J genes are TRBV7-2 and TRBJ2-7, with 8 bases lining up with TRBD1. V shed 5 bases, J shed 5 bases, and the junction held 11 bases outside the gene matches. The V gene's germline CDR1 is SGHTA and CDR2 FQGNSA. CDR3 length: 15 residues. CDR3 loop: CASSLRQGTANEQYF. CDR3 in DNA: TGTGCCAGCAGCCTCCGACAGGGGACGGCGAACGAGCAGTACTTC. Complete variable domain (other parts from reference TRBV7-2 and TRBJ2-7): GAGVSQSPSNKVTEKGKDVELRCDPISGHTALYWYRQSLGQGLEFLIYFQGNSAPDKSGLPSDRFSAERTGGSVSTLTIQRTQQEDSAVYLCASSLRQGTANEQYFGPGTRLTVT.

Comments on this clone: The sample carries other DNA sequences with the same CDR3. This chain links TRBV5-1 with TRBJ2-7; D uncertain. Germline V CDR1 and CDR2: SGHRS, YFSETQ. Trimming stripped 0 bases from V and 0 bases from J, with 10 bases between. This CDR3 region has 15 residues. The CDR3 coding sequence is TGCGCCAGCAGCTTGGAAAGCGAGAGCTCCTACGAGCAGTACTTC. Protein sequence: CASSLESESSYEQYF.